This record concerns one TCR beta chain sequence. Original analysis: Amplification of reference gene primers was used by the study to estimate nucleated cell counts. Using immunoSEQ multiplex PCR, the repertoire was profiled, and TCRdb retains in-frame clones only, with some absent. From that table come the V and J calls and clone size; the DNA was used to work out D and trimming. This sample has around 140,000 clones, with 81% found just once. The data belong to a study of blood T cell repertoires in COVID-19. Study overall: The United States, Italy and Spain were the sources of the acute and convalescent COVID-19 samples.

V gave up 4 bases and J gave up 6 bases, with 17 bases separating them. The CDR3 totals 15 residues. Germline V gene sequence: CDR1 SGHRS, CDR2 YFSETQ. What was sequenced was peripheral blood. This chain connects TRBV5-1 to TRBJ1-5, with D hard to call. This clonotype was sampled from a woman in her sixties with active or convalescent COVID-19. CDR3 loop: CASSQNPGEGQPQHF. CDR3 bases: TGCGCCAGCAGCCAAAACCCAGGTGAGGGTCAGCCCCAGCATTTT.